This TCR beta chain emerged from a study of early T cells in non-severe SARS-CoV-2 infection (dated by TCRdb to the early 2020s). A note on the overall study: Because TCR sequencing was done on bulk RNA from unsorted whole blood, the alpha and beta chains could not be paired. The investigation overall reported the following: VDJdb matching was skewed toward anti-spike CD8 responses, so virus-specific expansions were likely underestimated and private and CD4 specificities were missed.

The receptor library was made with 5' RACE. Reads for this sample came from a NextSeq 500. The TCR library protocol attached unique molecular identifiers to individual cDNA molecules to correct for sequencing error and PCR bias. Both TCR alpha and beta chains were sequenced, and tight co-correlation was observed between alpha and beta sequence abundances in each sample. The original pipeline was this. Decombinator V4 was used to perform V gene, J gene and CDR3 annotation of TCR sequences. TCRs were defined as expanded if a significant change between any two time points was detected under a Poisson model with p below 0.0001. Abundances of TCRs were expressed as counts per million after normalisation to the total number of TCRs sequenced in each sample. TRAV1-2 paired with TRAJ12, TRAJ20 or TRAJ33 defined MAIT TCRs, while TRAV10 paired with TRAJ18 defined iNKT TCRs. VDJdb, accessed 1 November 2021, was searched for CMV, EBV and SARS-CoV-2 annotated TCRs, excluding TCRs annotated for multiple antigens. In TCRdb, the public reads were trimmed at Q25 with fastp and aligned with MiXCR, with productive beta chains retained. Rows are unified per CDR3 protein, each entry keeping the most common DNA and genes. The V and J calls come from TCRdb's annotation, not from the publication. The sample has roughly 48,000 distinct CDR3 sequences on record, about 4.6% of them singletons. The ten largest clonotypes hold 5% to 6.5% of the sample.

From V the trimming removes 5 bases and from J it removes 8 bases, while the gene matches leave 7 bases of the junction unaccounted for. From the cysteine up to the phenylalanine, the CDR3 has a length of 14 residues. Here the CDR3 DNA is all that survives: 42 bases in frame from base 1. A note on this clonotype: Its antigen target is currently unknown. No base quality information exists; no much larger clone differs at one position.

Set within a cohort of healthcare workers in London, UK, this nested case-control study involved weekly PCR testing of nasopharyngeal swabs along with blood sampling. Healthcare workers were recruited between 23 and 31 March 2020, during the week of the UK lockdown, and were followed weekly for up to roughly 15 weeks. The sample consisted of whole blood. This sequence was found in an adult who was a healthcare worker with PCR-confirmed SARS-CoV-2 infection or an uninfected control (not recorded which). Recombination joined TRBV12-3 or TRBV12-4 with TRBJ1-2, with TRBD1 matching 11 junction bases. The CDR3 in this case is CASSPGQGAGGYTF. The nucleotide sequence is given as TGTGCCAGCAGTCCAGGACAGGGGGCTGGGGGCTACACCTTC.